The clone carrying this TCR beta chain was recorded once. Antigen: not known. Under the authors' procedure: With a range of about 23,224 to 750,000, the median per sample was around 96,000 TCRs. TCRdb re-analysed the RACE reads in MiXCR, keeping a single row per CDR3 protein. TCRdb assigned the V and J calls; the authors' analysis was not used. Among 90,000 to 110,000 distinct CDR3 sequences listed, 30% to 35% were seen once. Time point of the sample: patch test 3, about 24 weeks after DPC sensitization. The sample's treatment: therapeutic diphenylcyclopropenone sensitization with weekly scalp DPC. Each patch-test visit's blood sample preceded patch application. V gave up 8 bases and J gave up 2 bases, with 11 bases separating them. CDR1 is SNHLY and CDR2 is FYNNEI in the germline V gene. The CDR3 has 13 residues. The data belong to a study of human T cells and chemical hapten exposure. At the level of the study: Patients, chiefly female, had alopecia areata, totalis or universalis. Overall study results and limits: Significantly more large CDR3 similarity clusters were formed by expanded TCRs than by controls.

This sequence originates from a man aged 35-49 years with alopecia areata. Some clones in this sample may be carry-over from other donors' samples. Sequenced here: whole blood, sampled in connection with sensitization to the hapten diphenylcyclopropenone (DPC). V is TRBV2 and J is TRBJ2-3; D not certain. CDR3 DNA sequence: TGTGCCAGCCAGGTCGACACCACAGATACGCAGTATTTT. Translating it yields CASQVDTTDTQYF.